This TCR beta chain was captured in a study of T cell changes during pregnancy in multiple sclerosis. The germline V gene has CDR1 LNHDA and CDR2 SQIVND (reference sequence). The trim removed 6 bases at V and 4 bases at J, leaving 5 bases unmatched. This CDR3 spans 14 amino acids. Using immunoSEQ multiplex PCR, the repertoire was profiled, and TCRdb retains in-frame clones only, with some absent. The data hold 80,000 or so clones, with 92% observed a single time. The source is a female donor with multiple sclerosis, enrolled in a pregnancy study. This sequence joins TRBV19 and TRBJ2-5, with 10 bases matching TRBD2. The input for sequencing was peripheral blood, taken before pregnancy. The CDR3 region is CASSTRTSGETQYF. DNA of the CDR3: TGTGCCAGTAGCACCCGGACTAGCGGAGAGACCCAGTACTTC.